This T cell receptor (beta chain) emerged from a study of blood T cell repertoires in COVID-19. About the research overall: The origin of the acute and convalescent COVID-19 samples was the United States, Italy and Spain. PBMCs, B-cell-depleted T cells, or T cells provided the cDNA or gDNA that made up the material.

The V and J ends lost 5 bases and 7 bases respectively, with 11 bases between them. The length of the CDR3 is 12 residues. In the original analysis: Amplified reference gene primers provided the basis for estimating nucleated cell counts. TCRdb's table, derived via immunoSEQ multiplex PCR, lists solely in-frame clones and lacks some. V and J calls and clone size follow that table, whereas D and trimming were derived from the DNA. The sample holds 85,000 to 110,000 clones; about 85% are singletons and the top ten take just over 3%. The chain joins TRBV12-3 or TRBV12-4 to TRBJ1-2; D is perhaps TRBD1 (6 bases). Sequencing was carried out using peripheral blood. This TCR derives from a middle-aged man in a cohort sampled during active COVID-19. The CDR3: CASSQGFSGYTF. The CDR3 DNA reads as TGTGCCAGCAGTCAGGGGTTCTCTGGCTACACCTTC.